The clone carrying this TCR beta chain was detected a few times. Antigen specificity is unknown. These data are taken from a study of OX40 agonist ivuxolimab in advanced cancers. At the level of the study: Ivuxolimab, which patients received intravenously every 2 weeks, was dosed at 0.01 to 10 mg/kg.

Peripheral blood came from all dose cohorts at three timepoints. General study points: At 0.1 to 3.0 mg/kg, CD4+ and CD8+ blood T cells expanded clonally by week 6. Expanded clones were, on average, more numerous among CD8+ T cells than CD4+.

Libraries were prepared by immunoSEQ multiplex PCR; TCRdb keeps only in-frame clonotypes and omits some of them. The repertoire holds around 6,300 clones, with 75% to 80% as singletons. This TCR derives from an adult with an advanced solid tumor such as melanoma, head and neck, liver or kidney cancer. Here the sequenced sample was CD4+ or CD8+ T cells sorted from blood, taken in a trial of the OX40 agonist ivuxolimab.

The CDR3, as DNA: TGTGCCAGCAGCTCGGACGGCTACGAGCAGTACTTC. Protein product: CASSSDGYEQYF. The chain combines TRBV11-2 with TRBJ2-7; D remains ambiguous. This CDR3 is 12 amino acids long. Per germline, CDR1 SGHAT and CDR2 FQNNGV. The V and J ends lost 4 bases and 3 bases respectively, with 7 bases between them.